The sequence of this T cell receptor (beta chain) was determined in a study of shared clonotypes between healthy human individuals (dated by TCRdb to the early 2020s). Some background on the complete study: The cohort comprised a couple of women and a few men aged 18 to 49 years. For each donor, CD4 naive and CD4 memory were each run on three plates, CD8 naive on two plates, and CD8 memory on one plate. Blood TCR repertoires of about 5 healthy adults were deeply sequenced to estimate repertoire size and the extent of clonotype sharing between individuals. Different laboratories and diverse techniques were used to prepare libraries and sequence TCR repertoires, to increase sequencing depth and limit assay-specific biases. Each donor's leukapheresis produced roughly between about 0.9 and 9.5 billion PBMCs. What the research found in general, with its limitations: Rarefaction of sorted-subset datasets indicated incomplete sequencing despite the large sequencing depth. The small number of donors limited the genetic and exposure-history diversity represented. Naive subsets generally had larger estimated clonotype richness than memory subsets did. Pairwise subsampling indicated that sequencing depth was expected to affect the degree of clonotype sharing among donors. Compared with non-shared clonotypes, the clonotypes found in all four sorted-subset donors had higher generation probabilities. Sampling was restricted to blood, and TCR repertoires in tissues likely differ from the TCR repertoires found in blood. Sharing across a few donors was observed for about 5% of naive CD4, over 3% of naive CD8, about 2.5% of memory CD4, and less than 0.45% of memory CD8 clonotypes.

The junction shows trimming of 6 bases on V and 5 bases on J, plus 11 bases between the germline ends. The CDR3 runs 13 residues from the cysteine to the phenylalanine. Of the read, only the CDR3 DNA is kept; its 39 bases are in frame from base 1. From the germline V gene (reference sequence), CDR1 is MNHEY and CDR2 is SMNVEV. In the case of this clone: Its antigen remains unidentified. Base qualities are not provided; no much larger clone lies one nucleotide away.

Using the deep immunoSEQ assay, multiplex PCR amplified TCR CDR3 regions from genomic DNA. Genomic DNA extracted from each cell subset was distributed evenly over all wells of several immunoSEQ 96-well plates, and each plate served as one replicate. For sorted subsets, approximately 200 ng of genomic DNA, equivalent to some 30,000 T cell genomes, went into each replicate PCR. Purified libraries were measured with a Qubit 3.0 fluorometer, size-checked on a Bioanalyzer 2100, and measured again with the KAPA Library Quantification kit. Every immunoSEQ 96-well plate was sequenced on a dedicated single-read 150-cycle Illumina NextSeq 550 flow cell. Turning to the authors' computational methods: Because the immunoSEQ output held only junctional sequences and lacked quality scores, the filtering could not match the filtering applied to full-length reads. To assign V/J genes and CDR3, sequences were annotated using PyIR, a Python wrapper for IgBLAST v1.9, with IMGT germline references. Any read was removed if the V/J assignment was weak (E-value above 1e-6), the CDR3 was missing, or the read contained stop codons, out-of-frame junctions, or ambiguous translated residues. V3J clonotypes were defined as sequences sharing an identical inferred V gene, J gene, and CDR3 amino acid sequence. The percentage overlap between two repertoires was calculated by dividing the number of shared unique clonotypes by the size of the smaller repertoire. RTK rarefaction, the Chao1 estimator, and Recon v2.1 estimates of unobserved clonotypes were used to assess repertoire richness. OLGA was used to compute generation probabilities for all TCRbeta clonotypes that the gDNA method yielded from a handful of donors. TCRdb holds this immuneACCESS table with in-frame rearrangements only. Some clones are missing; in checked studies, unresolved V genes explain under half, and the rest has no known cause. V and J calls and clone size come straight from that table; D and trimming were deduced from the DNA. The table for this sample lists 700,000 to 950,000 clones; 90% to 97% of them were counted only once. The ten largest make up about 0.22% of the sample.

For the CD8 naive samples, CD45RO-negative cells were positively selected for CCR7, yielding a CD45RA+CCR7+ population from which TemRA cells were excluded. Donors were healthy HIV-negative adults with no recently reported acute infections or vaccinations. All donors were Caucasian adults living in Nashville, Tennessee, USA. After blood collection by leukapheresis, PBMCs were isolated using Ficoll-Histopaque density gradient centrifugation and then cryopreserved in the vapor phase of liquid nitrogen. Analytical flow cytometry was used to check the purity and quantity of every magnetically sorted T cell population. Each sorted fraction had its genomic DNA isolated and then quantified by UV absorbance on a Nanodrop 2000c.

Recombination joined TRBV27 with TRBJ2-1; no D gene can be assigned with confidence. The receptor was derived from a young man in good health. The sequenced sample was naive CD8+ T cells sorted from blood. The sample's cell subset or site label, in plain terms: CD45RA+CCR7+. CDR3 loop: CASSSNPHNEQFF. In nucleotides, the sequence is TGTGCCAGCAGCAGTAATCCCCACAATGAGCAGTTCTTC.